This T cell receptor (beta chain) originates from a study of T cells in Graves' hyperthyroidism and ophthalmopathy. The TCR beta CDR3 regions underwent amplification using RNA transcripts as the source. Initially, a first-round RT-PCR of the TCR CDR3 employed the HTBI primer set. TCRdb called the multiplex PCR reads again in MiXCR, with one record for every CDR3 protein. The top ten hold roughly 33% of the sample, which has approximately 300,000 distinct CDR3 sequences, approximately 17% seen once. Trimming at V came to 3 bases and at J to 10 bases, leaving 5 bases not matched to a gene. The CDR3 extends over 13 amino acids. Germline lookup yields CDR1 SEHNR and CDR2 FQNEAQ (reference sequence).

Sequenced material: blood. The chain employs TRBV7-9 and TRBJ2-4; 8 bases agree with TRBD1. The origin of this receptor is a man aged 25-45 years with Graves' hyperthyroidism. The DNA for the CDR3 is TGTGCCAGCAGCTTGGGGGACAGGCCGATTCAGTACTTC. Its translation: CASSLGDRPIQYF. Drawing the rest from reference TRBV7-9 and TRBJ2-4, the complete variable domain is DTGVSQNPRHKITKRGQNVTFRCDPISEHNRLYWYRQTLGQGPEFLTYFQNEAQLEKSRLLSDRFSAERPKGSFSTLEIQRTEQGDSAMYLCASSLGDRPIQYFGAGTRLSVL.